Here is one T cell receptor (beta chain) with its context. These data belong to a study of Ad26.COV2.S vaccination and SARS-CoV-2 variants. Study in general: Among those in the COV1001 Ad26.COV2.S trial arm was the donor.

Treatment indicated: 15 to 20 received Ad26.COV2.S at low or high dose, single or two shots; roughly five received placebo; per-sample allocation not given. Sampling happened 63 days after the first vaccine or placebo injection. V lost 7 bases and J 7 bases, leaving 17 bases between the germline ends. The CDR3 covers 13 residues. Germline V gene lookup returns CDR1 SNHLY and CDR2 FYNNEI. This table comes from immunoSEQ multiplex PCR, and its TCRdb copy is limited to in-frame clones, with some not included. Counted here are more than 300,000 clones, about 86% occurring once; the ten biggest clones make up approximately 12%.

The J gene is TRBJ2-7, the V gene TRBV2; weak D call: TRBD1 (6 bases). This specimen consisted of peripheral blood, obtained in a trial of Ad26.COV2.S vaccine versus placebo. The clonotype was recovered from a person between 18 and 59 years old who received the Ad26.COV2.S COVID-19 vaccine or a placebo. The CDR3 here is CASNTGTPGEQYF. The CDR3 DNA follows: TGTGCCAGCAACACAGGGACCCCGGGGGAGCAGTACTTC.